This T cell receptor beta chain was recovered during a study of cytomegalovirus exposure and HLA in healthy donors (dated by TCRdb to 2017 to 2019). Regarding the complete study: An earlier analysis of some 620 of the donors reported about 300 Gb of sequence data and roughly 120 million unique TCR beta sequences obtained from 150 million to 200 million T cells. An early release covering 500 to 750 HLA-typed donors comprised roughly 300 gigabases of sequencing data and tens of millions of unique TCR sequences. Among the approximately 430 genotyped donors, under 90% belonged to the genetic ancestry cluster associated with self-reported Caucasian donors. The study aimed to test whether signatures of past pathogen exposure could be identified by cataloging public T cell receptors. Using immunosequencing, the study profiled T cell repertoires from 550 to 750 subjects and related those repertoires to cytomegalovirus serostatus. Along with the approximately 700-subject first cohort, a separate validation cohort of about 110 different subjects was used. To predict cytomegalovirus infection status, the study combined high-throughput TCR immunosequencing, statistical association of individual TCRs with disease status, and machine learning. A later analysis re-analyzed previously published TCR beta repertoires from 500 to 700 donors and added high-resolution HLA genotyping to study TCR occurrence patterns. Rather than drawing on any new phenotypic data, the later analysis identified candidate immune exposures from TCR beta sequences and the way those sequences occurred across donors. To decide whether each TCR beta V gene segment behaved as functional or pseudogenic, an earlier analysis of fewer than 750 of the donors relied on high-throughput TCR beta sequencing. Donor age, sex, ethnicity and CMV serostatus were collected together with the repertoire data. A later genetic analysis took genome-wide SNP genotypes for about three fifths of the 666 donors and used that subset as a discovery cohort. Every discovery cohort repertoire had been produced on one sequencing platform. Both class I and class II loci were covered by HLA typing, at four-digit resolution. Typing coverage differed by locus: A, B, C, DRB1 and DQB1 were typed in roughly 620-640 donors, DQA1 in roughly 500, DPA1 in over 600, and DPB1 in roughly 470. Several DR-DQ haplotypes were handled as single units for association and clustering because linkage in the cohort was strong. On average, 235,054 unique TCR beta nucleotide sequences were sequenced per donor among several hundred genotyped donors of the cohort, with 15% to 20% of those sequences being non-productive. Study-wide conclusions, independent of this receptor: In the study, approximately 160 TCR beta chains were listed as associated with cytomegalovirus. A later analysis found that TCR association rates varied across HLA loci, with DRB1 alleles showing the most associated TCRs and HLA-C alleles the fewest. In a later analysis, about 16,000 TCR beta sequences were associated with specific HLA alleles at a false discovery rate of 0.05. According to the authors, the approach could potentially be generalized to other disease states and immunological phenotypes. Linkage disequilibrium might explain the correlated functional status among segregating V segments, but an unknown experimental factor could not be ruled out. A further reported finding was that TCR beta sequences accurately predicted the HLA-A and HLA-B alleles for most subjects in the first cohort. The cohort was sequenced for TCR beta chains only, and without alpha or paired-chain data the features that could be detected were limited. In both the original and validation cohorts, the classifier was reported to diagnose cytomegalovirus status with high specificity and sensitivity. A cluster of highly shared sequence variants was judged likely to be a technical artifact of the sequencing pipeline. While some public TCRs were present in many individuals, most TCR sequences turned up only very rarely across donors. Because the 87-base-pair reads could not distinguish some IMGT-functional V segments, including TRBV6-2 and TRBV6-3, those segments were excluded. V-gene and J-gene trimming of TCR beta chains was associated with a missense DCLRE1C variant in a later genetic analysis, and the association was replicated in an independent cohort. In a later analysis, most CMV-associated TCR beta chains were found to appear HLA-restricted, with HLA associations seemingly driven largely by CMV exposure. Because counts were too low, about 18 rarely observed V segments, including chromosome 9 orphons, were left out of the earlier analysis of 500 to 750 of the donors. The presence/absence analyses assumed that sequencing depth was roughly uniform across donors, and that assumption may not be true. According to a later genetic analysis, donors in an Asian-associated ancestry cluster had fewer N-insertions in productive TCRs than the approximately 700-donor mean. In an earlier analysis of more than 450 of the donors, most TCR beta V segments were observed in productive rearrangements about 90% or about 30% of the time, broadly matching IMGT annotations. According to a later analysis, parvovirus B19, influenza, CMV and Epstein-Barr virus appeared linked to several top co-occurrence clusters. For the cohort, immune exposure information was limited to CMV serostatus. Strong co-occurrence of HLA alleles, especially DR and DQ, made assigning TCR associations to individual alleles difficult. Compared with equally common non-associated chains, HLA-associated TCR beta chains in a later analysis were more clonally expanded and had lower generation probabilities. Because HLA typing was missing for some donors at each locus, association tests included only the typed subset. In vitro tests confirmed that a few of the cytomegalovirus-associated TCR beta chains recognize cytomegalovirus antigens.

The CDR3, cysteine through phenylalanine, is 16 amino acids long. CDR3 DNA only is kept here, 48 bases in frame from base 1. CDR1 and CDR2 are drawn from the germline V gene: SGHNT, YENEEA. For this chain, trimming is 1 base at the V end and 9 bases at the J end, and the number of junction bases without a gene match is 9. The cohort was made up of 650 to 700 healthy bone marrow donors. At the time of sampling, every cohort member was nominally healthy, though immune exposures that went unrecorded were likely present. The donor was CMV seronegative and belonged to the group of several hundred seronegative cohort members. Each donor provided a peripheral blood sample, and peripheral blood mononuclear cells were used for TCR beta sequencing. The Qiagen DNeasy Blood Extraction Kit was used to extract genomic DNA from the blood cell samples. Libraries were built with the immunoSEQ multiplex PCR assay. For the multiplex PCR, a mixture combining 60 forward primers for TCR Vbeta segments and 13 reverse primers for TCR Jbeta segments was used. A multiplex PCR assay on genomic DNA amplified the CDR3 region of rearranged TCR beta genes. The amplified TCR beta libraries were sequenced on the Illumina HiSeq System as 87-base-pair reads. The study's processing was this. A later analysis tallied roughly 76 million unique TCR beta chains across the approximately 670 repertoires, and some 10 million of those chains were shared by two or more donors. A nearest-neighbor algorithm error-corrected the raw reads and collapsed the reads into unique sequences, merging closely related sequences to remove PCR and sequencing errors. CDR3 sequences were aligned to IMGT reference sequences to assign V, D and J gene segments. For a sequence to be retained, at least a six-nucleotide match to both a V gene segment and a J gene segment was required. Rearrangements were called productive when the CDR3 lacked stop codons and stayed in frame with V and J; all others were non-productive. CDR3 was defined by IMGT convention, running from the second conserved V-encoded cysteine to the conserved J-encoded phenylalanine. The earlier analysis of 587 of the donors excluded sequences that lacked an unambiguous match to a single V gene segment. In an earlier analysis of more than 500 of the donors, a V segment was called functional when productive rearrangements were above 56.7%, and segregating when the standard deviation between donors exceeded 5%. A statistical classification framework was built for diagnosing cytomegalovirus status from the catalog of TCR beta chain sequences. In a later analysis, TCR nucleotide sequences were compared against IMGT/GENE-DB human TR gene sequences so that V and J genes could be assigned. The TCRdist pipeline was used in a later analysis to assign CDR3 sequences and most-parsimonious VDJ recombination scenarios. A later analysis defined each TCR beta chain by its CDR3 amino acid sequence plus V-gene family, and excluded reads lacking a unique V-gene family. In a later analysis, 500 to 650 highly shared, low-generation-probability nucleotide sequences were removed to address suspected cross-contamination and a sequencing artifact. For each public chain, a later analysis derived a clonal expansion index from normalized ranks of inferred template counts within each repertoire. A later analysis computed generation probabilities with a VDJ recombination model fitted to out-of-frame rearrangements, and checked the results against IGoR. A later analysis scored TCR-TCR, TCR-HLA and TCR-CMV co-occurrence with hypergeometric tests, applying a repertoire-size bias correction to TCR pairs. To estimate false discovery rates, a later analysis permuted the HLA or CMV assignments 20 times. In a later analysis, co-occurring TCRs were grouped using DBSCAN, with TCRdist sequence similarity added in when clustering inside HLA-allele-positive subsets. Repertoires with fewer than 30,000 or more than 120,000 public chains, plus five repertoires with anomalous nucleotide sharing, were excluded from co-occurrence clustering. Held by TCRdb, this immuneACCESS table contains in-frame sequences only and omits some clones. Under half of the omission traces to an unresolved V gene where checked; the cause of the rest is unknown. V, J and clone size are taken as reported in that table, and D and trimming were inferred from the DNA itself. For this sample, the table gives just over 150,000 clones. Clones ranked in the top ten supply 1% to 1.5% of the sample.

In the case of this clone: Its antigen has not been determined.

Rearrangement joined TRBV11-3 to TRBJ2-1; 10 junctional bases match TRBD1. The clonotype comes from an older woman in good health and CMV-seronegative. The sample comprised PBMCs. In nucleotides, the sequence is TGTGCCAGCAGCTTAGCCCCCGGGACAGGGGAGGGTGAGCAGTTCTTC. This translates into CASSLAPGTGEGEQFF.